A selection of T cell receptor beta chains follows, all from one sample in a study of cytomegalovirus exposure and HLA in healthy donors. The method was immunoSEQ multiplex PCR; TCRdb's version includes in-frame clones alone and lacks a portion of them. The repertoire holds 200,000 to 250,000 clones, with around 75% as singletons. The sample taken for sequencing was PBMCs. Source of these receptors: a young woman in good health and CMV-seronegative. Both conserved end residues are part of each CDR3. D genes are given only for firm matches. Clone size appears in some rows only: once, few, many, or a class for an expanded clone.

DNA	CDR3	D	V	J	size
TGTGCCAGCAGGGGGGGAACGGGGGTCCATGGCTACACCTTC	CASRGGTGVHGYTF	.	TRBV5-4	TRBJ1-2	.
TGTGCCAGCAGCCCACGGGACAGGCTCTACGAGCAGTACTTC	CASSPRDRLYEQYF	TRBD1	TRBV9	TRBJ2-7	.
TGTGCCAGCAGCCCGGGGTATACGAACACTGAAGCTTTCTTT	CASSPGYTNTEAFF	.	TRBV7-2	TRBJ1-1	.
TGCAGCGTTGAGGAGGGGAACTATGGCTACACCTTC	CSVEEGNYGYTF	.	TRBV29-1	TRBJ1-2	.
TGTGCCAGCAGCTTACCCAGGGACTATGGCTACACCTTC	CASSLPRDYGYTF	.	TRBV7-2	TRBJ1-2	.
TGTGCCAGCAGCCCCGCAGGGACAGGTGTCGAAAAACTGTTTTTT	CASSPAGTGVEKLFF	TRBD1	TRBV7-6	TRBJ1-4	.
TGTGCCAGCAGCGTCCGGGACAGGGCGCACGAGCAGTACTTC	CASSVRDRAHEQYF	TRBD1	TRBV9	TRBJ2-7	.
TGTGCCAGCGGTTCAGGGGCGAAGAACACCGGGGAGCTGTTTTTT	CASGSGAKNTGELFF	.	TRBV2	TRBJ2-2	.
TGCAGCGTTGAAGATTTAACTGAAGCTTTCTTT	CSVEDLTEAFF	.	TRBV29-1	TRBJ1-1	once
TGTGCCAGCAGCTTCTACTCGGGTTCCCCCCTCCACTTT	CASSFYSGSPLHF	.	TRBV5-6	TRBJ1-6	.
TGTGCCAGCAGCTTAGGTTTAGTGAACACTGAAGCTTTCTTT	CASSLGLVNTEAFF	.	TRBV7-9	TRBJ1-1	few
TGTGCTAGCAGCCCGGGACTAGGTTCTGAGCAGTACTTC	CASSPGLGSEQYF	TRBD2	TRBV7-7	TRBJ2-7	.
TGCAGCGCCCTCGGGAGTCGGTCCTACAATGAGCAGTTCTTC	CSALGSRSYNEQFF	.	TRBV29-1	TRBJ2-1	.
TGCGCCAGCAGCTTTTCGGGGTCAAGCACAGATACGCAGTATTTT	CASSFSGSSTDTQYF	.	TRBV5-1	TRBJ2-3	.
TGTGCCAGCAGAGGGAGGGACGTGGGCGCCCAAGAGACCCAGTACTTC	CASRGRDVGAQETQYF	TRBD2	TRBV27	TRBJ2-5	.
TGTGCCTGGAAGGGACCCGGAGGGTACTATGGCTACACCTTC	CAWKGPGGYYGYTF	.	TRBV30	TRBJ1-2	.
TGTGCCTGGCGAGACAGGGGGCGTAATGAAAAACTGTTTTTT	CAWRDRGRNEKLFF	TRBD1	TRBV30	TRBJ1-4	.
TGTGCCAGCACCCCACTGGGGGGTCAGCCCCAGCATTTT	CASTPLGGQPQHF	.	TRBV5-8	TRBJ1-5	.
TGTGCCAGCAGCTTGTACTACACTGAAGCTTTCTTT	CASSLYYTEAFF	.	TRBV5-8	TRBJ1-1	few
TGTGCCATCAGTGAGAGTCAGGTGATGAACACTGAAGCTTTCTTT	CAISESQVMNTEAFF	.	TRBV10-3	TRBJ1-1	.
TGTGCCAGTAGAGAGGGAGGGGCGCCCTACGAGCAGTACTTC	CASREGGAPYEQYF	TRBD2	TRBV19	TRBJ2-7	.
TGTGCCAGCAGCTTGGGCGGGACGGCTCTTCCCTATGGCTACACCTTC	CASSLGGTALPYGYTF	.	TRBV5-4	TRBJ1-2	.
TGTGCCAGCAGTGAAAGGGGGCCAGGGTTTGAAGCTTTCTTT	CASSERGPGFEAFF	TRBD1	TRBV6-5	TRBJ1-1	.
TGTGCCAGCAGTCCCCGACAGGGAGCGGGCGGGGAGCTGTTTTTT	CASSPRQGAGGELFF	.	TRBV2	TRBJ2-2	.
TGTGCCAGCTCACCGTCGGGGGGGGAGCAGTACTTC	CASSPSGGEQYF	TRBD2	TRBV18	TRBJ2-7	once
TGTGCCAGCTTTCAGGGATGGGATGGCTACACCTTC	CASFQGWDGYTF	.	TRBV2	TRBJ1-2	few
TGTGCCAGCAGTAAAGCAGGGGTCGACGGGGAGCTGTTTTTT	CASSKAGVDGELFF	.	TRBV6-1	TRBJ2-2	.
TGTGCCAGCAGCCCAACCCCCGGGACTAGAGTGACAGATACGCAGTATTTT	CASSPTPGTRVTDTQYF	TRBD2	TRBV7-3	TRBJ2-3	.
TGCGCCAGCAGTGAATGGGGGAGGGGGGACAATGAGCAGTTCTTC	CASSEWGRGDNEQFF	.	TRBV10-2	TRBJ2-1	few
TGCGCCAGCAGCCCGACAGTCTCTGGAAACACCATATATTTT	CASSPTVSGNTIYF	.	TRBV5-1	TRBJ1-3	once
TGTGCCAGCAGCTTGGGAAGGGGACAAGGATATGGCTACACCTTC	CASSLGRGQGYGYTF	.	TRBV5-5	TRBJ1-2	.
TGTGCTTCCCGTGGGGGGAATAGCAATCAGCCCCAGCATTTT	CASRGGNSNQPQHF	.	TRBV30	TRBJ1-5	.
TGTGCCAGCAGTACTCGGACAGGTACCTACGAGCAGTACTTC	CASSTRTGTYEQYF	TRBD1	TRBV6-5	TRBJ2-7	.
TGCGCCAGCGGCCAAGTAGAAGCTCTCTCCTACGAGCAGTACTTC	CASGQVEALSYEQYF	.	TRBV4-1	TRBJ2-7	.
TGTGCCATCAGTGACCACAGGGCGGATCAGGACTATGGCTACACCTTC	CAISDHRADQDYGYTF	.	TRBV10-3	TRBJ1-2	.
TGTGCCAGCAGCTTAACCGGGGGCAATGAGCAGTTCTTC	CASSLTGGNEQFF	.	TRBV7-3	TRBJ2-1	.
TGTGCCAGCAGTGACGGTGTCTCCTACGAGCAGTACTTC	CASSDGVSYEQYF	.	TRBV2	TRBJ2-7	.
TGTGCCAGCAGCTTACAGGGGCCGGCGAACACCGGGGAGCTGTTTTTT	CASSLQGPANTGELFF	.	TRBV7-8	TRBJ2-2	.
TGTGCCAGCAGCACCCGACACACTTTGATCTATGGCTACACCTTC	CASSTRHTLIYGYTF	.	TRBV9	TRBJ1-2	.
TGTGCCAGCAGGCGGGGGATGGGAGTCTATGGCTACACCTTC	CASRRGMGVYGYTF	.	TRBV5-6	TRBJ1-2	.
TGTGCCAGTCGGCCGGGACAGTTGAACACTGAAGCTTTCTTT	CASRPGQLNTEAFF	TRBD1	TRBV19	TRBJ1-1	.
TGTGCCAGCAGCCAATACAGGGTTTTATATGGCTACACCTTC	CASSQYRVLYGYTF	.	TRBV16	TRBJ1-2	.
TGCAGCGGTGGAGTGAACACTGAAGCTTTCTTT	CSGGVNTEAFF	.	TRBV29-1	TRBJ1-1	.
TGTGCCAGCAGCTTAGTCCAAAACGGGGACACCATATATTTT	CASSLVQNGDTIYF	.	TRBV7-9	TRBJ1-3	.
TGTGCCAGCAGCTTCAGTGGCAGGGCGAACACTGAAGCTTTCTTT	CASSFSGRANTEAFF	.	TRBV7-8	TRBJ1-1	.
TGCAGCGCGATATCCATTACAGGGGCCCTCCCCCCCTATGGCTACACCTTC	CSAISITGALPPYGYTF	TRBD1	TRBV29-1	TRBJ1-2	.
TGTGCCAGCAGCTTTCTAGCGGGGGCGCTGGTCAATGAGCAGTTCTTC	CASSFLAGALVNEQFF	TRBD2	TRBV5-5	TRBJ2-1	.
TGTGCCAGCAGCTTGGGGTTAGCGGGGAGCTCCTACAATGAGCAGTTCTTC	CASSLGLAGSSYNEQFF	TRBD2	TRBV5-8	TRBJ2-1	.
TGTGCCAGCAGCCCCCGGGATCAAAATGAAAAACTGTTTTTT	CASSPRDQNEKLFF	.	TRBV5-5	TRBJ1-4	.
TGTGCCAGCACCGCACCCCGGGGGGCTTCCCGGAGGAAGCAAGAGACCCAGTACTTC	CASTAPRGASRRKQETQYF	.	TRBV7-9	TRBJ2-5	.
TGTGCCAGCAGCTTCCGGACAGCGCCTGGCGAGCAGTACTTC	CASSFRTAPGEQYF	.	TRBV7-2	TRBJ2-7	.
TGCGCCAGCAGCCTGGGACTAGCGACGGTTAGCACAGATACGCAGTATTTT	CASSLGLATVSTDTQYF	TRBD2	TRBV4-1	TRBJ2-3	.
TGCGCCAGCAGCTTGGAACTAGCGGGGAACAATGAGCAGTTCTTC	CASSLELAGNNEQFF	TRBD2	TRBV5-1	TRBJ2-1	.
TGTGCCAGTGCAGGAGGGAGCTCCTACAATGAGCAGTTCTTC	CASAGGSSYNEQFF	.	TRBV19	TRBJ2-1	once
TGTGCCAGCAGCTTAAGCCGGGACAGGGCGGAGGAGACCCAGTACTTC	CASSLSRDRAEETQYF	TRBD1	TRBV5-4	TRBJ2-5	.
TGTGCCACCCGCACACAGACTAAGAACACTGAAGCTTTCTTT	CATRTQTKNTEAFF	.	TRBV10-3	TRBJ1-1	.
TGTGCCAGCCTCACCGGGACAGGGAGCTACGAGCAGTACTTC	CASLTGTGSYEQYF	TRBD1	TRBV6-5	TRBJ2-7	.